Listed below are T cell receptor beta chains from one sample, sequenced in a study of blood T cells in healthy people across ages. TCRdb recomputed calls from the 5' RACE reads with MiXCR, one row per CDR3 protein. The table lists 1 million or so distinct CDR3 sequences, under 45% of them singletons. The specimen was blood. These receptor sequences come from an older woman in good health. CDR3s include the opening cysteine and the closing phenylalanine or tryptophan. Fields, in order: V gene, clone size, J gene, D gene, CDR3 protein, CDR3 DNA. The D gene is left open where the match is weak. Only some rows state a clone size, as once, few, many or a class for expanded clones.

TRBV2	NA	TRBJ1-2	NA	CASSEVSRGGYTF	TGTGCCAGCAGTGAAGTGTCCAGGGGTGGCTACACCTTC
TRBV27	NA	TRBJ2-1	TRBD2	CASSLVGRTSGRVYEQFF	TGTGCCAGCAGTTTGGTAGGCAGGACTAGCGGGAGGGTCTATGAGCAGTTCTTC
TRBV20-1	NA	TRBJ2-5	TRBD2	CSAEGLGVETQYF	TGCAGTGCTGAAGGACTAGGTGTGGAGACCCAGTACTTC
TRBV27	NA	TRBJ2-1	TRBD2	CASSSSERLASSYNEQFF	TGTGCCAGCAGTTCATCGGAACGACTAGCGAGCTCCTACAATGAGCAGTTCTTC
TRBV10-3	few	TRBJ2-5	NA	CATTGHTQETQYF	TGTGCCACCACGGGCCACACCCAAGAGACCCAGTACTTC
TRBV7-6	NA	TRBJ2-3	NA	CASSLSGIRTDTQYF	TGTGCCAGCAGCTTATCAGGGATTCGCACAGATACGCAGTATTTT
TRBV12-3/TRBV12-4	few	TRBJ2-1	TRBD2	CASSSLPGLAANEQFF	TGTGCCAGCAGTTCACTACCGGGACTAGCAGCCAATGAGCAGTTCTTC
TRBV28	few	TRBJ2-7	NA	CASRTAYYEQYF	TGTGCCAGCAGGACAGCCTACTACGAGCAGTACTTC
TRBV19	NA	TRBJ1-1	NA	CASTSSVNTEAFF	TGTGCCAGTACCTCTTCAGTGAACACTGAAGCTTTCTTT
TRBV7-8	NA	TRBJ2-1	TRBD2	CASSFQKRGSSYNEQFF	TGTGCCAGCAGCTTTCAGAAGCGGGGAAGCTCCTACAATGAGCAGTTCTTC
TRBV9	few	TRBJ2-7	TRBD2	CASSVGLAIYEQYF	TGTGCCAGCAGCGTAGGACTAGCCATCTACGAGCAGTACTTC
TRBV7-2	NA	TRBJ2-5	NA	CASSLEFWGSEETQYF	TGTGCCAGCAGCTTAGAATTCTGGGGTAGCGAAGAGACCCAGTACTTC
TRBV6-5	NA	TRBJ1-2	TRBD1	CASSYSFPRDRGHRGYTF	TGTGCCAGCAGTTACTCGTTTCCCAGAGACAGGGGGCACCGAGGCTACACCTTC
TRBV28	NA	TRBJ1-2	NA	CASSLWAFYTF	TGTGCCAGCAGTTTATGGGCTTTCTACACCTTC
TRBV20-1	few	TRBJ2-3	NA	CSARRPGENLGTQYF	TGCAGTGCCAGAAGACCGGGCGAAAATCTGGGTACGCAGTATTTT
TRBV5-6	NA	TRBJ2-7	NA	CASSPMTGTWGEQYF	TGTGCCAGCAGCCCGATGACCGGGACATGGGGTGAGCAGTACTTC
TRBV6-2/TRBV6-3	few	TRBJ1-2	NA	CASRSGSGVGYTF	TGTGCCAGCAGATCAGGGAGCGGTGTTGGCTACACCTTC
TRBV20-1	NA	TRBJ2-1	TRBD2	CSARDLAAGGYNEQFF	TGCAGTGCTAGAGATCTTGCAGCGGGAGGCTACAATGAGCAGTTCTTC
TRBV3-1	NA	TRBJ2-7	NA	CASNQDLAFYEQYF	TGTGCCAGCAACCAAGATCTTGCATTTTACGAGCAGTACTTC
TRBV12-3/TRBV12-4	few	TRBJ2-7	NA	CASSARGRGGYEQYF	TGTGCCAGCAGCGCCCGAGGCAGGGGCGGATACGAGCAGTACTTC
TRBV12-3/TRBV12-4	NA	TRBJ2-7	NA	CASSLRTAQYEQYF	TGTGCCAGCAGTCTTCGGACAGCGCAATACGAGCAGTACTTC
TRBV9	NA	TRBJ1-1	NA	CASSVGGETNTEAFF	TGTGCCAGCAGCGTCGGTGGAGAGACGAACACTGAAGCTTTCTTT
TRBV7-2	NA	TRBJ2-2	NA	CASSLVPGEEELFF	TGTGCCAGCAGCTTAGTCCCGGGGGAAGAGGAGCTGTTTTTT
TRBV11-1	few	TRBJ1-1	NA	CASSFSGTLNTEAFF	TGTGCCAGCAGCTTTTCCGGGACATTGAACACTGAAGCTTTCTTT
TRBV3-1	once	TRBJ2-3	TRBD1	CASSQSRQGANTQYF	TGTGCCAGCAGCCAATCCAGACAGGGGGCAAATACGCAGTATTTT
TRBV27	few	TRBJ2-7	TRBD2	CASSRLAGGRAHEQYF	TGTGCCAGCAGCAGACTAGCTGGTGGTAGGGCGCACGAGCAGTACTTC
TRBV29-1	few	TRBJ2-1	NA	CSVEDGLRGNEQFF	TGCAGCGTTGAAGACGGACTTAGGGGCAATGAGCAGTTCTTC
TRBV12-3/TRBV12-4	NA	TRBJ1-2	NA	CAIIPRGTNYGYTF	TGTGCCATCATACCCCGGGGCACTAACTATGGCTACACCTTC
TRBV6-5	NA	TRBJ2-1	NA	CASSYGAYNEQFF	TGTGCCAGCAGTTACGGGGCCTACAATGAGCAGTTCTTC
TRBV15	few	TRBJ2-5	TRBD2	CATSRVGSGAQETQYF	TGTGCCACCAGCAGAGTGGGTAGCGGGGCACAAGAGACCCAGTACTTC
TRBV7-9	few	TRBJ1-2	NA	CASSDTLNYGYTF	TGTGCCAGCAGCGACACGCTTAACTATGGCTACACCTTC
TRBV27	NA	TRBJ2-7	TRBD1	CASRYGDRGTYEQYF	TGTGCCAGCAGATACGGGGACAGGGGAACCTACGAGCAGTACTTC
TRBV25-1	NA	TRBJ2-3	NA	CASSETRGWNTDTQYF	TGTGCCAGCAGTGAAACCAGGGGCTGGAACACAGATACGCAGTATTTT
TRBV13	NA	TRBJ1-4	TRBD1	CASSLGDRVEKLFF	TGTGCCAGCAGCTTAGGAGACAGGGTTGAAAAACTGTTTTTT
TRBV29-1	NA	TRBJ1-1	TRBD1	CSVEVRRGFMNTEAFF	TGCAGCGTTGAAGTCCGCAGGGGGTTTATGAACACTGAAGCTTTCTTT
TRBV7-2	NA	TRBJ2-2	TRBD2	CASSAGTSGRGDFTGELFF	TGTGCCAGCAGCGCCGGGACTAGCGGGCGCGGCGACTTCACCGGGGAGCTGTTTTTT
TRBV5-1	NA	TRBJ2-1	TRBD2	CASSPTSGGVGEQFF	TGCGCCAGCAGCCCTACTAGCGGGGGGGTTGGCGAGCAGTTCTTC
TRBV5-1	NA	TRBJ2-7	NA	CASSVGGYANEQYF	TGCGCCAGCAGCGTGGGGGGTTACGCGAACGAGCAGTACTTC
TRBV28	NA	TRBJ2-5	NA	CASSFVQGGMETQYF	TGTGCCAGCAGTTTTGTACAGGGTGGGATGGAGACCCAGTACTTC
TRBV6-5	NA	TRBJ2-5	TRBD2	CASSSRDYALDTRGETQYF	TGTGCCAGCAGTTCCCGGGACTACGCCCTTGACACACGAGGAGAGACCCAGTACTTC
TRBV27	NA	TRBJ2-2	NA	CASSLKQFGNGELFF	TGTGCCAGCAGTTTAAAACAGTTCGGTAACGGGGAGCTGTTTTTT
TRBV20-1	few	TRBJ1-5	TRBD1	CSARDRINQPQHF	TGCAGTGCTAGGGACAGGATAAATCAGCCCCAGCATTTT
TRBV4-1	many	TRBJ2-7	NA	CASSQANGYPGVSYEQYF	TGCGCCAGCAGCCAAGCTAACGGGTATCCGGGGGTAAGCTACGAGCAGTACTTC
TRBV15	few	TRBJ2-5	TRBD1	CATTTGDKETQYF	TGTGCCACCACCACAGGGGATAAAGAGACCCAGTACTTC
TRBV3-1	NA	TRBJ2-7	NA	CAGSQQGGSSYEQYF	TGTGCCGGCAGCCAACAGGGCGGGAGCTCCTACGAGCAGTACTTC
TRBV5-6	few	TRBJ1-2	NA	CASSLTGSDGYTF	TGTGCCAGCAGCTTGACAGGGAGTGATGGCTACACCTTC
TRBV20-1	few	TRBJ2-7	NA	CSARSSREHVPYEQYF	TGCAGTGCTAGATCTAGCCGGGAGCATGTCCCCTACGAGCAGTACTTC
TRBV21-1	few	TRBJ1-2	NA	CASSKVGHNYGYTF	TGTGCCAGCAGCAAAGTCGGGCATAACTATGGCTACACCTTC
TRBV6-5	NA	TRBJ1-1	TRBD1	CASSYPRQGGNTEAFF	TGTGCCAGCAGTTACCCCCGACAGGGAGGGAACACTGAAGCTTTCTTT
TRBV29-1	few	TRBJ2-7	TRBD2	CSVEDPSTSGFSYEQYF	TGCAGCGTTGAAGATCCGTCGACTAGCGGGTTCTCCTACGAGCAGTACTTC
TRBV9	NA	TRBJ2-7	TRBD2	CASSVVDSGRYEQYF	TGTGCCAGCAGCGTAGTAGATAGCGGGAGATACGAGCAGTACTTC
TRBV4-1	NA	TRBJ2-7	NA	CASSPRQRQSPSREQYF	TGCGCCAGCAGCCCTCGCCAGAGGCAGAGTCCAAGCCGCGAGCAGTACTTC
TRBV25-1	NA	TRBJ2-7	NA	CASSEYLDSPEQYF	TGTGCCAGCAGTGAATATTTGGACAGCCCCGAGCAGTACTTC
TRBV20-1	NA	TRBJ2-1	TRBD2	CSAVTSGAYNEQFF	TGCAGTGCTGTGACTAGCGGGGCTTACAATGAGCAGTTCTTC
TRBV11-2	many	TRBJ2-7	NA	CASRLEAGVNYEQYF	TGTGCCAGCAGGCTTGAAGCGGGCGTGAACTACGAGCAGTACTTC
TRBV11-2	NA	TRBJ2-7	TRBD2	CASSLSGSLSEQYF	TGTGCCAGCAGCTTGAGCGGGAGTCTAAGCGAGCAGTACTTC
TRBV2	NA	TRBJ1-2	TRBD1	CASAGQGNYGYTF	TGTGCCAGTGCGGGACAGGGGAACTATGGCTACACCTTC